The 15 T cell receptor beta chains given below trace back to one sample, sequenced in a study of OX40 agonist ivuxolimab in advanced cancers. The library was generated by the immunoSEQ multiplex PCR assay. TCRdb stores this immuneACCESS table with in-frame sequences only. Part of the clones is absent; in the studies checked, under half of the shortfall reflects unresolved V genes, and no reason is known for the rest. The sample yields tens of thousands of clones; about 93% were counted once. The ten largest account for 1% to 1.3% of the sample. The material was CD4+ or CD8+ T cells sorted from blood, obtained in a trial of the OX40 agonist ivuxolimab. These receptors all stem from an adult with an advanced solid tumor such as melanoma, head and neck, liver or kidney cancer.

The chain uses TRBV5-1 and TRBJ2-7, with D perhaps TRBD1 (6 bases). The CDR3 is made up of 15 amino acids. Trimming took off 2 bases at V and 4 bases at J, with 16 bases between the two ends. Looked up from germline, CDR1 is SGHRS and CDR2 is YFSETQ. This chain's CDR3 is CASSFLGAQEYEQYF. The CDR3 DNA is TGCGCCAGCAGCTTTTTGGGGGCGCAGGAGTACGAGCAGTACTTC.

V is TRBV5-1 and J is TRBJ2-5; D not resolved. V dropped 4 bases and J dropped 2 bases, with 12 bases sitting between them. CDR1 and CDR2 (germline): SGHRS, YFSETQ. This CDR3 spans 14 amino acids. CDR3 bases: TGCGCCAGCAGCGTGGGCCGCCTTCAAGAGACCCAGTACTTC. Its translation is CASSVGRLQETQYF.

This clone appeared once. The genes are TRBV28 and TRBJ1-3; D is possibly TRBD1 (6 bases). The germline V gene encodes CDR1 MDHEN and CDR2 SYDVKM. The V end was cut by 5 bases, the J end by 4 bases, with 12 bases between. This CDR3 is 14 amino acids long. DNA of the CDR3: TGTGCCAGCAGTCCAACAGGGTACGGAAACACCATATATTTT. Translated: CASSPTGYGNTIYF. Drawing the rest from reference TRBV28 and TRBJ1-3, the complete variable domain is DVKVTQSSRYLVKRTGEKVFLECVQDMDHENMFWYRQDPGLGLRLIYFSYDVKMKEKGDIPEGYSVSREKKERFSLILESASTNQTSMYLCASSPTGYGNTIYFGEGSWLTVV.

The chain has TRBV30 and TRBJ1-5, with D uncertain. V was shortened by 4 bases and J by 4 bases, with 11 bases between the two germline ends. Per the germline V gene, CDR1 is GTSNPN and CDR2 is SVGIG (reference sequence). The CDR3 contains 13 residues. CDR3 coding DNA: TGTGCCTGGACCCCGGGCGGTAATCAGCCCCAGCATTTT. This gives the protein CAWTPGGNQPQHF.

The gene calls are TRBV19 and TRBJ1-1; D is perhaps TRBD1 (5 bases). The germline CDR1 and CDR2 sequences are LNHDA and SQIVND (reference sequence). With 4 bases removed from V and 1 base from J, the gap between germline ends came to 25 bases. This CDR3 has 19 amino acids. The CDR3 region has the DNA TGTGCCAGTAGTAGCCTAAGAGGGGTTGGTGCGTGGGGGAACACTGAAGCTTTCTTT. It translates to CASSSLRGVGAWGNTEAFF.

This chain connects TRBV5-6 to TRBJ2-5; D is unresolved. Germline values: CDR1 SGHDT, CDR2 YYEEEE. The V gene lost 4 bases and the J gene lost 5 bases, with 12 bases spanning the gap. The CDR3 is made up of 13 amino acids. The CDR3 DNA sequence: TGTGCCAGCAGCCCAAGCCGGGTGGAGACCCAGTACTTC. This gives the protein CASSPSRVETQYF.

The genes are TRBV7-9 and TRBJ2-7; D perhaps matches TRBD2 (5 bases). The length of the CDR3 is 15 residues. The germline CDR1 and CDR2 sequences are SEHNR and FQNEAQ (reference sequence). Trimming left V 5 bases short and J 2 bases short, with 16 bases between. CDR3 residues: CASSNSHRGTYEQYF. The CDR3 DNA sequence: TGTGCCAGCAGCAATAGCCACCGGGGAACCTACGAGCAGTACTTC.

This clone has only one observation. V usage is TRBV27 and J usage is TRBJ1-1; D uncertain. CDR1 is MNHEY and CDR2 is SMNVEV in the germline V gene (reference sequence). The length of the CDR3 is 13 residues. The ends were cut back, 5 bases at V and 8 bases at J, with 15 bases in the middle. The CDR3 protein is CASSPNDSPEAFF. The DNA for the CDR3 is TGTGCCAGCAGTCCAAATGACTCGCCAGAAGCTTTCTTT.

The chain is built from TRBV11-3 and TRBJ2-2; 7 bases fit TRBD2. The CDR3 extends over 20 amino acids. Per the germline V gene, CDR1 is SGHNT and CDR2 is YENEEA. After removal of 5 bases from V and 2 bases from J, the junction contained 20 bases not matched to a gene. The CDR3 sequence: CASSHPSAFRGSINTGELFF. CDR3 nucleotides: TGTGCCAGCAGCCACCCCTCTGCCTTCCGCGGGAGTATCAACACCGGGGAGCTGTTTTTT.

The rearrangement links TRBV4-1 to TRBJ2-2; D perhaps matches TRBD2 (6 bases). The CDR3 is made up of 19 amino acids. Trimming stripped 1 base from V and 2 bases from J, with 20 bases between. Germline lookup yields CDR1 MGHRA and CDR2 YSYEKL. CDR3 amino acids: CASSQGRVWRSENTGELFF. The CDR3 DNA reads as TGCGCCAGCAGCCAAGGGAGGGTATGGCGGAGCGAAAACACCGGGGAGCTGTTTTTT.

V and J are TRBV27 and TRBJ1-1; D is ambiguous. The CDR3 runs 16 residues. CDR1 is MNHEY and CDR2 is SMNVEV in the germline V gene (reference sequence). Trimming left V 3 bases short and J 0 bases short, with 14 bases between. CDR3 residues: CASSLNRVLMNTEAFF. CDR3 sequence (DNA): TGTGCCAGCAGTTTGAATCGAGTGCTCATGAACACTGAAGCTTTCTTT.

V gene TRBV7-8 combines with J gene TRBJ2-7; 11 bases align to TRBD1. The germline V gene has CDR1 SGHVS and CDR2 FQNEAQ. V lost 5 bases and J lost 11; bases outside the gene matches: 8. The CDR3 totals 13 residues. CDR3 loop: CASSVAGTGGEYF. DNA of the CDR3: TGTGCCAGCAGCGTGGCTGGGACAGGGGGAGAGTACTTC. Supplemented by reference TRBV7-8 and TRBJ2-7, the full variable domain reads GAGVSQSPRYKVAKRGQDVALRCDPISGHVSLFWYQQALGQGPEFLTYFQNEAQLDKSGLPSDRFFAERPEGSVSTLKIQRTQQEDSAVYLCASSVAGTGGEYFGPGTRLTVT.

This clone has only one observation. This CDR3 reads CASSVGGTGEKLFF. CDR3 DNA sequence: TGTGCCAGCAGCGTGGGGGGAACGGGTGAAAAACTGTTTTTT. The rearrangement uses TRBV6-1 and TRBJ1-4, with TRBD1 as a possible D gene (5 bases). The CDR3 is 14 residues long. CDR1 is MNHNS and CDR2 is SASEGT in the germline V gene. With 6 bases removed from V and 7 bases from J, the gap between germline ends came to 15 bases.

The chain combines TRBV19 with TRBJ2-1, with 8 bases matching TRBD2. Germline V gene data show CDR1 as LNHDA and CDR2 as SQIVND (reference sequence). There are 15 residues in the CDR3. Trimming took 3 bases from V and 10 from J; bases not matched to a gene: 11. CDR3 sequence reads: CASSILGLASGEQFF. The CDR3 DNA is TGTGCCAGTAGTATTCTTGGACTAGCTTCTGGCGAGCAGTTCTTC.

The CDR3 loop is CASSYAGLAELREQYF. CDR3 sequence (DNA): TGTGCCAGCAGTTACGCCGGACTAGCGGAGCTCCGCGAGCAGTACTTC. The V and J genes are TRBV6-8 and TRBJ2-7, with TRBD2 matching 10 bases. CDR1 is MNHGY and CDR2 is SAAAGT in the germline V gene. The J segment lost 6 bases and the V segment lost 2 bases, leaving 10 bases of the junction unmatched. The CDR3 contains 16 residues.